The 29 T cell receptor beta chains below were found in one sample sequenced in a study of shared clonotypes between healthy human individuals. Produced via immunoSEQ multiplex PCR; TCRdb's table is partial and in-frame only. The sample carries 100,000 to 130,000 clones, about 71% recorded once. Sample: memory CD8+ T cells sorted from blood. Subset defined: CD45RO+ cells pooled with CCR7-negative TemRA cells. The receptor source for this set is a woman under 40 in good health.

J is TRBJ2-3 and V is TRBV15; maybe TRBD1 (6 bases). The germline CDR1 and CDR2 sequences are LNHNV and YYDKDF (reference sequence). CDR3 length: 15 amino acids. Trimming stripped 3 bases from V and 2 bases from J, with 12 bases between. The CDR3 DNA follows: TGTGCCACCAGCAGCAGGCAGGGACACACAGATACGCAGTATTTT. This codes for CATSSRQGHTDTQYF.

The chain carries TRBV7-8 and TRBJ2-7; D not resolved. This CDR3 is 13 amino acids long. The germline gives CDR1 SGHVS, CDR2 FQNEAQ. The V end lost 3 bases, the J end lost 1 base, and 7 bases lay between the germline ends. CDR3: CASSFGPSYEQYF. Here the CDR3 DNA reads TGTGCCAGCAGCTTCGGACCATCCTACGAGCAGTACTTC.

This clone is termed large (0.1 to 1%). The chain combines TRBV2 with TRBJ2-7; 9 bases agree with TRBD2. Germline CDR1 is SNHLY and CDR2 is FYNNEI. J was trimmed by 3 bases and V by 6 bases; bases with no gene match: 9. The length of the CDR3 is 15 residues. This chain's CDR3 is CASSSRDSGSYEQYF. DNA of the CDR3: TGTGCCAGCAGCTCCAGAGATAGCGGGAGCTACGAGCAGTACTTC.

The chain employs TRBV4-1 and TRBJ2-1, with D uncertain. V lost 0 bases and J lost 8, with 11 bases in between. Germline-derived CDR1 and CDR2 are MGHRA and YSYEKL. This CDR3 region has 14 residues. The CDR3 region has the DNA TGCGCCAGCAGCCAAGAACCTGCTCGCGATGAGCAGTTCTTC. Encoded protein: CASSQEPARDEQFF.

The sample holds a few counts of this clone. V is TRBV6-4 and J is TRBJ2-1, with 9 positions matching TRBD2. CDR3 size: 15 residues. CDR1 MRHNA and CDR2 SNTAGT come from the germline V gene. Losses at the gene ends were 4 bases for V and 6 bases for J; bases not matched to a gene: 7. CDR3 sequence: CASSAMAGGSNEQFF. In DNA form, the CDR3 reads TGTGCCAGCAGTGCCATGGCGGGAGGGTCCAATGAGCAGTTCTTC.

The V and J genes are TRBV7-2 and TRBJ2-1; D remains unclear. V lost 2 bases to trimming and J lost 2 bases, with 7 bases between them. The CDR3 spans 14 residues. The V gene's germline CDR1 is SGHTA and CDR2 FQGNSA. The CDR3 bases are TGTGCCAGCAGCTTATCGAGCACCTACAATGAGCAGTTCTTC. It translates to CASSLSSTYNEQFF.

This clone was found once. The J gene is TRBJ2-7, the V gene TRBV5-1; a weak D match, TRBD1 (5 bases). This CDR3 spans 14 amino acids. Germline CDR1 SGHRS, CDR2 YFSETQ. V shed 1 base and J shed 5 bases, with 13 bases lying between them. The CDR3 nucleotides are TGCGCCAGCAGCTTGTGGCAGGGCTGGCACGAGCAGTACTTC. Amino acid sequence: CASSLWQGWHEQYF.

The CDR3 sequence: CATWTEYEQYF. CDR3 coding DNA: TGTGCCACGTGGACAGAGTACGAGCAGTACTTC. The chain combines TRBV6-5 with TRBJ2-7, with a possible D match to TRBD1 (6 bases). Germline V gene lookup returns CDR1 MNHEY and CDR2 SVGAGI. The CDR3 totals 11 residues. V was clipped by 10 bases and J by 4 bases, with 11 bases between them.

The CDR3 nucleotides are TGTGCCAGCTCACCCCCCTGGGGGTTAGCGGGAGCGAGGGAGCAGTACTTC. Protein product: CASSPPWGLAGAREQYF. This sequence joins TRBV18 and TRBJ2-7, with 9 bases matching TRBD2. CDR1 is KGHSH, CDR2 LQKENI, per germline. CDR3 length equals 17 residues. The junction had 16 bases not matched to a gene; V was cut back by 3 bases and J by 7 bases.

This clone was detected a few times. The chain is built from TRBV13 and TRBJ1-3; D not certain. With 1 base removed from V and 0 bases from J, the gap between germline ends came to 7 bases. The CDR3 is 15 residues long. Germline CDR1 reads PRHDT; CDR2 reads FYEKMQ (reference sequence). As DNA, the CDR3 is TGTGCCAGCAGCTTAGAGGGAAGCTCTGGAAACACCATATATTTT. Its protein is CASSLEGSSGNTIYF. Full variable domain (remainder filled in from reference TRBV13 and TRBJ1-3): AAGVIQSPRHLIKEKRETATLKCYPIPRHDTVYWYQQGPGQDPQFLISFYEKMQSDKGSIPDRFSAQQFSDYHSELNMSSLELGDSALYFCASSLEGSSGNTIYFGEGSWLTVV.

Comments on this clone: Other nucleotide sequences in the sample specify the same CDR3. The V call is TRBV7-9, the J call TRBJ2-7; no definite D call. The CDR3 is made up of 12 amino acids. The V end was cut by 5 bases, the J end by 1 base, with 6 bases between. In germline, CDR1 is SEHNR, CDR2 FQNEAQ (reference sequence). In nucleotides, the CDR3 is TGTGCCAGCAGCCTCGGGTCCTACGAGCAGTACTTC. Its translation is CASSLGSYEQYF.

The chain is built from TRBV10-3 and TRBJ1-2, with a possible D match to TRBD1 (5 bases). CDR1 is ENHRY and CDR2 is SYGVKD in the germline V gene. Trimming pared 6 bases from V and 5 bases from J, leaving 13 bases between. The CDR3 runs to 13 residues. CDR3 region: CAIRAGLLYGYTF. In DNA, the CDR3 is TGTGCCATCAGAGCAGGGCTTTTATATGGCTACACCTTC.

The V gene is TRBV27, the J gene TRBJ1-2, with D perhaps TRBD1 (5 bases). Per germline, CDR1 MNHEY and CDR2 SMNVEV (reference sequence). CDR3 length: 17 residues. V was clipped by 4 bases and J by 2 bases, with 20 bases between them. CDR3 bases: TGTGCCAGCAGTTGGCGGAAAGGGGCAAAATTAAACTATGGCTACACCTTC. Encoded protein: CASSWRKGAKLNYGYTF.

The chain is built from TRBV6-5 and TRBJ2-2, with D uncertain. The CDR3 length is 13 residues. V shed 6 bases and J shed 5 bases, with 10 bases lying between them. From germline, CDR1 is MNHEY and CDR2 SVGAGI. CDR3 region: CASSQSATGELFF. The CDR3, as DNA: TGTGCCAGCAGCCAATCAGCGACCGGGGAGCTGTTTTTT.

The rearrangement joins TRBV5-6 to TRBJ1-2, with TRBD1 matching 10 bases. The CDR3 sequence is 17 residues long. Germline V gene sequence: CDR1 SGHDT, CDR2 YYEEEE. V was clipped by 4 bases and J by 4 bases; unmatched bases: 13. CDR3 residues: CASSQGQGFPFGYGYTF. The CDR3 bases are TGTGCCAGCAGCCAGGGACAGGGGTTTCCCTTCGGCTATGGCTACACCTTC.

This clone was picked up many times. This chain uses TRBV28 with TRBJ2-5; D perhaps matches TRBD2 (5 bases). The CDR3 length is 14 residues. Germline V gives CDR1 MDHEN, CDR2 SYDVKM. V lost 2 bases and J 4 bases, leaving 11 bases between the germline ends. The CDR3 DNA reads as TGTGCCAGCAGTTTAGTGGGAGATTTAGAGACCCAGTACTTC. Its translation is CASSLVGDLETQYF.

This clone occurred many times. The chain couples TRBV4-1 to TRBJ1-2; D is perhaps TRBD1 (6 bases). CDR1 is MGHRA and CDR2 is YSYEKL in the germline V gene. V lost 5 bases and J lost 4, with 14 bases in between. This CDR3 region has 14 residues. In DNA form, the CDR3 reads TGCGCCAGCAGCACCCCTCGAGGGGGCTATGGCTACACCTTC. Its protein product is CASSTPRGGYGYTF.

The gene calls are TRBV20-1 and TRBJ2-1; D unclear. Trimming stripped 3 bases from V and 12 bases from J, with 12 bases between. Germline-derived CDR1 and CDR2 are DFQATT and SNEGSKA (reference sequence). The CDR3 spans 11 residues. The DNA of the CDR3 is TGCAGTGCTAGGACTCAAGAAGGGCAGTTCTTC. Translated, it gives CSARTQEGQFF.

The V gene is TRBV5-6, the J gene TRBJ2-7; 11 bases are shared with TRBD2. Germline V gene sequence: CDR1 SGHDT, CDR2 YYEEEE. Germline trimming cut 4 bases from V and 2 bases from J; bases unmatched to any gene: 8. The CDR3 has 16 amino acids. CDR3 DNA sequence: TGTGCCAGCAGCGACCGGACTAGCGGGCGGACCTACGAGCAGTACTTC. This gives the protein CASSDRTSGRTYEQYF.

The chain combines TRBV6-5 with TRBJ1-2, with 7 positions matching TRBD1. The CDR3 has 15 amino acids. Germline CDR1 MNHEY, CDR2 SVGAGI. The trim removed 5 bases at V and 0 bases at J, leaving 6 bases unmatched. CDR3 residues: CASSRTGQTNYGYTF. The DNA for the CDR3 is TGTGCCAGCAGTCGGACGGGACAGACTAACTATGGCTACACCTTC.

J is TRBJ2-1 and V is TRBV27; tentatively, D is TRBD2 (6 bases). Germline loops: CDR1 MNHEY, CDR2 SMNVEV (reference sequence). V lost 4 bases to trimming and J lost 9 bases, with 25 bases between them. The CDR3 extends over 17 amino acids. The CDR3 is CASSSPSGLGYDGEQFF. For the CDR3, the DNA is TGTGCCAGCAGTTCCCCGAGCGGGCTTGGGTATGATGGTGAGCAGTTCTTC.

This clone appeared many times. V usage is TRBV29-1 and J usage is TRBJ1-2; D possibly corresponds to TRBD1 (6 bases). The germline CDR1 and CDR2 sequences are SQVTM and ANQGSEA. This CDR3 spans 14 amino acids. Trimming removed 8 bases from V and 2 bases from J, with 18 bases in between. This CDR3 is CSTPSPGQNYGYTF. CDR3 in DNA: TGCAGCACACCCTCCCCCGGACAGAACTATGGCTACACCTTC.

The chain links TRBV13 to TRBJ2-5, with D unclear. CDR3 size: 13 residues. Trimming took off 6 bases at V and 2 bases at J, with 10 bases between the two ends. Per the germline V gene, CDR1 is PRHDT and CDR2 is FYEKMQ (reference sequence). CDR3 residues: CASSLAAQETQYF. CDR3 DNA sequence: TGTGCCAGCAGTTTGGCAGCTCAAGAGACCCAGTACTTC. The complete variable domain, with remaining parts taken from reference TRBV13 and TRBJ2-5, reads AAGVIQSPRHLIKEKRETATLKCYPIPRHDTVYWYQQGPGQDPQFLISFYEKMQSDKGSIPDRFSAQQFSDYHSELNMSSLELGDSALYFCASSLAAQETQYFGPGTRLLVL.

V gene TRBV2 combines with J gene TRBJ1-3; D is unresolved. The length of the CDR3 is 14 residues. The germline CDR1 and CDR2 sequences are SNHLY and FYNNEI. Trimming shortened V by 4 bases and J by 0 bases, and 7 bases separated the two germline ends. The CDR3 region is CASSGEGSGNTIYF. The CDR3 DNA reads as TGTGCCAGCAGTGGCGAGGGCTCTGGAAACACCATATATTTT.

This clone showed up just a few times. The chain combines TRBV7-2 with TRBJ2-7; perhaps TRBD2 as D (5 bases). Germline values: CDR1 SGHTA, CDR2 FQGNSA. Trimming removed 2 bases at V and 4 bases at J, with 9 bases between. The CDR3 loop spans 13 amino acids. CDR3 amino acids: CASSLSSGYEQYF. The CDR3 nucleotides are TGTGCCAGCAGCTTAAGCTCGGGGTACGAGCAGTACTTC.

This clone was observed a few times. V gene TRBV14 combines with J gene TRBJ2-1; weak D call: TRBD2 (6 bases). The CDR3 sequence is 13 residues long. The V gene lost 4 bases and the J gene lost 6 bases, with 10 bases spanning the gap. Germline V gene lookup returns CDR1 SGHDN and CDR2 FVKESK. The CDR3 is CASSPGLINEQFF. CDR3 DNA: TGTGCCAGCAGCCCAGGACTAATCAATGAGCAGTTCTTC.

V gene TRBV27 combines with J gene TRBJ1-1; no clear D gene. Per germline, CDR1 MNHEY and CDR2 SMNVEV (reference sequence). The CDR3 length is 20 residues. V was shortened by 4 bases and J by 6 bases, with 33 bases between the two germline ends. CDR3 coding DNA: TGTGCCAGCAGTTCCCCCCCCTACCTATTGACTAAGGCCTACCGGGCTGAAGCTTTCTTT. Encoded protein: CASSSPPYLLTKAYRAEAFF.

J is TRBJ2-6 and V is TRBV7-9; the D is unclear. Trimming cost V 7 bases and J 3 bases, with 7 bases left between them. The CDR3 sequence is 13 residues long. Germline CDR1 is SEHNR and CDR2 is FQNEAQ (reference sequence). In DNA form, the CDR3 reads TGTGCCAGCATCCAAGATGGGGCCAACGTCCTGACTTTC. Translated: CASIQDGANVLTF. Filled out from reference TRBV7-9 and TRBJ2-6, the complete variable domain reads DTGVSQNPRHKITKRGQNVTFRCDPISEHNRLYWYRQTLGQGPEFLTYFQNEAQLEKSRLLSDRFSAERPKGSFSTLEIQRTEQGDSAMYLCASIQDGANVLTFGAGSRLTVL.

The V gene is TRBV6-6, the J gene TRBJ2-5; D is unresolved. The CDR3 totals 15 residues. The germline V and J ends were trimmed by 0 bases and 4 bases, with 12 bases remaining between them. Germline CDR1 is MNHNY and CDR2 is SVGAGI (reference sequence). The CDR3, as DNA: TGTGCCAGCAGTTACTCGAGACCTGGCGGAGAGACCCAGTACTTC. This translates into CASSYSRPGGETQYF.